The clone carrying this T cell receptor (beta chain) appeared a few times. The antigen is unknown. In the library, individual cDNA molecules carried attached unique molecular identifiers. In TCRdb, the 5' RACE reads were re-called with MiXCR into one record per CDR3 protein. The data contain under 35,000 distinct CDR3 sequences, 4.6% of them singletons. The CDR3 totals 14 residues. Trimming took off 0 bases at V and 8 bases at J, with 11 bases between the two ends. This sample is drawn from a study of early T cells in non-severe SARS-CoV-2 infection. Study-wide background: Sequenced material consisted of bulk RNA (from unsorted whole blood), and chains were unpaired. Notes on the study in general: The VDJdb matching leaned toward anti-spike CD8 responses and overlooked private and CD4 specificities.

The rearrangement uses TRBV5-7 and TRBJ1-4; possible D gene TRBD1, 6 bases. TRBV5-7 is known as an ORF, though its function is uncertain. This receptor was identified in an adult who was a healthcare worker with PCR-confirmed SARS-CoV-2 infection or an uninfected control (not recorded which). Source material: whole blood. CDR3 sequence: CASSLDREGEKLFF. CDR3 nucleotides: TGTGCCAGCAGCTTGGACAGGGAGGGAGAAAAACTGTTTTTT.